The 32 T cell receptor beta chains below come from one sample, sequenced in a study of cytomegalovirus exposure and HLA in healthy donors. TCRdb keeps only in-frame clones here, not all; method: immunoSEQ multiplex PCR. The table includes some 150,000 clones, 70% to 90% detected once. Specimen: PBMCs. The origin of the receptors is a young man in good health and CMV-seropositive.

The chain employs TRBV28 and TRBJ1-1; D is perhaps TRBD1 (6 bases). Trimming pared 2 bases from V and 5 bases from J, leaving 15 bases between. The CDR3 contains 15 residues. Germline V CDR1 and CDR2: MDHEN, SYDVKM. CDR3 amino acids: CASSLPRGARTEAFF. The CDR3 DNA reads as TGTGCCAGCAGTTTACCGCGGGGGGCGCGGACTGAAGCTTTCTTT.

The rearrangement joins TRBV28 to TRBJ1-3; no firm D call. The CDR3 has 14 amino acids. Trimming stripped 6 bases from V and 0 bases from J, with 9 bases between. Germline CDR1 is MDHEN and CDR2 is SYDVKM. This chain's CDR3 is CASSPAGSGNTIYF. The CDR3 DNA follows: TGTGCCAGCAGCCCGGCGGGCTCTGGAAACACCATATATTTT.

The chain combines TRBV6-1 with TRBJ1-2; D might be TRBD1 (6 bases). This CDR3 region has 15 residues. Trimming pared 2 bases from V and 5 bases from J, leaving 15 bases between. Looked up from germline, CDR1 is MNHNS and CDR2 is SASEGT. CDR3 region: CASSEQAGVWYGYTF. For the CDR3, the DNA is TGTGCCAGCAGTGAACAGGCAGGGGTTTGGTATGGCTACACCTTC.

The V call is TRBV9, the J call TRBJ1-2; unclear D gene. Germline V gene lookup returns CDR1 SGDLS and CDR2 YYNGEE. The CDR3 contains 16 residues. V gave up 0 bases and J gave up 2 bases, with 14 bases separating them. DNA of the CDR3: TGTGCCAGCAGCGTAGGTCCCCAGCAGGCCAACTATGGCTACACCTTC. It is translated as CASSVGPQQANYGYTF. Variable domain in full (rest from reference TRBV9 and TRBJ1-2): DSGVTQTPKHLITATGQRVTLRCSPRSGDLSVYWYQQSLDQGLQFLIQYYNGEERAKGNILERFSAQQFPDLHSELNLSSLELGDSALYFCASSVGPQQANYGYTFGSGTRLTVV.

The genes are TRBV2 and TRBJ2-7; a weak D match, TRBD1 (5 bases). This CDR3 contains 16 residues. Germline lookup yields CDR1 SNHLY and CDR2 FYNNEI. Trimming removed 6 bases from V and 3 bases from J, with 21 bases in between. The chain's CDR3 is CASSQEENRLVYEQYF. CDR3 nucleotide sequence: TGTGCCAGCAGCCAAGAGGAGAACAGGCTCGTCTACGAGCAGTACTTC.

The rearrangement uses TRBV5-4 and TRBJ1-2; TRBD1 is a possible D gene (5 bases). The V and J ends lost 2 bases and 0 bases respectively, with 11 bases between them. This CDR3 has 15 amino acids. In germline, CDR1 is SGHNT, CDR2 YYREEE (reference sequence). The CDR3: CASSLGVGANYGYTF. CDR3 nucleotide sequence: TGTGCCAGCAGCTTAGGGGTTGGGGCTAACTATGGCTACACCTTC. The full variable domain, its missing parts supplied by reference TRBV5-4 and TRBJ1-2, is ETGVTQSPTHLIKTRGQQVTLRCSSQSGHNTVSWYQQALGQGPQFIFQYYREEENGRGNFPPRFSGLQFPNYSSELNVNALELDDSALYLCASSLGVGANYGYTFGSGTRLTVV.

The V call is TRBV6-7, the J call TRBJ2-3; TRBD2 matches 11 bases. TRBV6-7 is an ORF; its function is uncertain. CDR3 length equals 17 residues. The V and J ends lost 6 bases and 0 bases, in that order; junction bases with no gene match: 8. The CDR3 protein is CASSQPSGGQSTDTQYF. The CDR3 coding sequence is TGTGCCAGCAGCCAGCCTAGCGGGGGGCAAAGCACAGATACGCAGTATTTT.

The chain combines TRBV6-6 with TRBJ2-1; a weak D match, TRBD1 (8 bases). Germline assignment: CDR1 MNHNY and CDR2 SVGAGI (reference sequence). This CDR3 has 15 residues. V gave up 8 bases and J gave up 8 bases, with 22 bases separating them. CDR3 coding DNA: TGTGCCAGCGGGAGACAGGGGAGGGATAGGGATGAGCAGTTCTTC. This codes for CASGRQGRDRDEQFF.

Only one count was recorded for this clone. Other DNA sequences in the sample encode the same CDR3. V usage is TRBV27 and J usage is TRBJ2-1; the match to TRBD2 covers 8 bases. This CDR3 is built from 15 residues. Germline-derived CDR1 and CDR2 are MNHEY and SMNVEV (reference sequence). V gave up 2 bases and J gave up 0 bases; unmatched junction bases: 0. The CDR3 is CASSLSGSSYNEQFF. The CDR3 DNA is TGTGCCAGCAGTTTAAGCGGGAGCTCCTACAATGAGCAGTTCTTC.

V gene TRBV4-3 combines with J gene TRBJ2-7, with 10 bases lining up with TRBD1. V gave up 4 bases and J gave up 3 bases; unmatched junction bases: 9. Germline loops: CDR1 LGHNA, CDR2 YSLEER. This CDR3 region has 16 residues. Here the CDR3 DNA reads TGCGCCAGCAGCCTGGAGTGGGGACAGGGGCACTACGAGCAGTACTTC. Translated: CASSLEWGQGHYEQYF.

The CDR3 here is CASSSIQGAGREKLFF. CDR3 in DNA: TGTGCCAGCAGCTCGATACAGGGGGCTGGACGTGAAAAACTGTTTTTT. The chain recombines TRBV13 with TRBJ1-4; 9 bases map to TRBD1. CDR3 length: 16 amino acids. CDR1 and CDR2 (germline): PRHDT, FYEKMQ (reference sequence). Germline trimming cut 4 bases from V and 7 bases from J; bases unmatched to any gene: 10.

This clone was seen a handful of times. The chain is built from TRBV4-1 and TRBJ1-2, with D perhaps matching TRBD1 (6 bases). The CDR3 is made up of 17 amino acids. The germline V gene has CDR1 MGHRA and CDR2 YSYEKL. Trimming cost V 1 base and J 2 bases, with 17 bases left between them. This chain's CDR3 is CASSQALRQAPNYGYTF. CDR3 in DNA: TGCGCCAGCAGCCAAGCGTTGCGACAGGCCCCAAACTATGGCTACACCTTC.

The rearrangement joins TRBV30 to TRBJ2-2; the match to TRBD1 covers 9 bases. Losses at the gene ends were 3 bases for V and 5 bases for J; bases not matched to a gene: 13. This CDR3 contains 17 residues. The germline CDR1 and CDR2 sequences are GTSNPN and SVGIG (reference sequence). Here the CDR3 reads CAWSASRTGVFTGELFF. DNA of the CDR3: TGTGCCTGGAGCGCCTCCCGGACAGGGGTCTTTACCGGGGAGCTGTTTTTT.

This clone was seen once. V and J are TRBV5-6 and TRBJ2-5; TRBD2 aligns across 10 bases. The germline V gene encodes CDR1 SGHDT and CDR2 YYEEEE. V lost 3 bases to trimming and J lost 5 bases; unmatched junction nucleotides: 10. The CDR3 has 16 residues. CDR3 nucleotides: TGTGCCAGCAGCTCGGGAAGCGGGGGGGCCTTTGAGACCCAGTACTTC. It translates to CASSSGSGGAFETQYF.

The CDR3 DNA is TGTGCCAGCAGCCTAACTGGACAGGCGAACACTGAAGCTTTCTTT. It yields the protein CASSLTGQANTEAFF. This chain joins TRBV4-2 and TRBJ1-1, with 7 bases matching TRBD1. V was clipped by 4 bases and J by 1 base; unmatched bases: 6. There are 15 residues in the CDR3. Looked up from germline, CDR1 is LGHNA and CDR2 is YNFKEQ.

This chain joins TRBV19 and TRBJ1-5; possible D gene TRBD1, 5 bases. V lost 6 bases and J lost 5, with 11 bases in between. Per the germline V gene, CDR1 is LNHDA and CDR2 is SQIVND (reference sequence). This CDR3 spans 13 amino acids. The CDR3 sequence: CASRSGLHQPQHF. The CDR3 DNA sequence: TGTGCCAGTAGATCAGGGCTACATCAGCCCCAGCATTTT. Filled out from reference TRBV19 and TRBJ1-5, the complete variable domain reads DGGITQSPKYLFRKEGQNVTLSCEQNLNHDAMYWYRQDPGQGLRLIYYSQIVNDFQKGDIAEGYSVSREKKESFPLTVTSAQKNPTAFYLCASRSGLHQPQHFGDGTRLSIL.

J is TRBJ2-1 and V is TRBV30; TRBD2 agrees at 9 bases. Germline V gene data show CDR1 as GTSNPN and CDR2 as SVGIG (reference sequence). The CDR3 has 13 residues. V lost 0 bases and J lost 10; bases outside the gene matches: 4. CDR3 coding DNA: TGTGCCTGGAGTGTAGGACTAGCGTCCGAGCAGTTCTTC. Translated: CAWSVGLASEQFF. Filled out from reference TRBV30 and TRBJ2-1, the complete variable domain reads SQTIHQWPATLVQPVGSPLSLECTVEGTSNPNLYWYRQAAGRGLQLLFYSVGIGQISSEVPQNLSASRPQDRQFILSSKKLLLSDSGFYLCAWSVGLASEQFFGPGTRLTVL.

In this sample, this clone turned up once. This CDR3 reads CASSVDSGRGYNEQFF. CDR3 DNA: TGTGCCAGCAGCGTCGACAGCGGGAGAGGCTACAATGAGCAGTTCTTC. The chain carries TRBV9 and TRBJ2-1; 8 bases align to TRBD2. The germline gives CDR1 SGDLS, CDR2 YYNGEE. CDR3 length: 16 amino acids. V lost 2 bases and J lost 3; bases outside the gene matches: 7.

The V and J genes are TRBV19 and TRBJ1-5, with D possibly matching TRBD1 (6 bases). The CDR3 totals 14 residues. V was cut by 9 bases and J by 6 bases, with 18 bases left in between. CDR1 and CDR2 from the germline V gene are LNHDA and SQIVND (reference sequence). The CDR3 DNA is TGTGCCAGCCCCAGGGGTCCAGGGCGTCAGCCCCAGCATTTT. As protein: CASPRGPGRQPQHF.

This clone appeared once. The CDR3 nucleotides read TGTGCCAGCAGTTTGGGCTTGAGGCAGGGGTGGTTCTTC. Protein product: CASSLGLRQGWFF. The V call is TRBV27, the J call TRBJ2-1, with D possibly matching TRBD1 (6 bases). The CDR3 sequence is 13 residues long. Trimming took 3 bases from V and 15 from J, leaving 18 bases between them. Germline V CDR1 and CDR2: MNHEY, SMNVEV (reference sequence).

V gene TRBV6-5 combines with J gene TRBJ2-7; D perhaps matches TRBD1 (6 bases). Germline V lookup: CDR1 MNHEY, CDR2 SVGAGI. The length of the CDR3 is 13 residues. Trimming pared 6 bases from V and 3 bases from J, leaving 12 bases between. The chain's CDR3 is CASRTGHLYEQYF. The CDR3 bases are TGTGCCAGCAGGACGGGACACCTCTACGAGCAGTACTTC.

The chain recombines TRBV6-6 with TRBJ1-1; D remains unclear. The length of the CDR3 is 13 residues. V lost 2 bases and J 4 bases, leaving 8 bases between the germline ends. Germline V gene sequence: CDR1 MNHNY, CDR2 SVGAGI (reference sequence). CDR3 DNA sequence: TGTGCCAGCAGTTACCCAGAGGGCACTGAAGCTTTCTTT. Protein: CASSYPEGTEAFF.

The rearrangement links TRBV5-6 to TRBJ2-3, with D unclear. This CDR3 is built from 14 residues. V was shortened by 1 base and J by 0 bases, with 6 bases between the two germline ends. In germline, CDR1 is SGHDT, CDR2 YYEEEE. CDR3 sequence: CASSLIPSTDTQYF. The CDR3 bases are TGTGCCAGCAGCTTGATTCCTAGCACAGATACGCAGTATTTT. The full variable domain, in which reference TRBV5-6 and TRBJ2-3 provide the parts outside the CDR3, is DAGVTQSPTHLIKTRGQQVTLRCSPKSGHDTVSWYQQALGQGPQFIFQYYEEEERQRGNFPDRFSGHQFPNYSSELNVNALLLGDSALYLCASSLIPSTDTQYFGPGTRLTVL.

This sequence joins TRBV7-3 and TRBJ1-6; D remains ambiguous. From germline, CDR1 is SGHTA and CDR2 FQGTGA. With 5 bases removed from V and 10 bases from J, the gap between germline ends came to 15 bases. CDR3 length equals 14 residues. The CDR3 DNA follows: TGTGCCAGCAGCCCAACCCACGGAGTCTCACCCCTCCACTTT. Translated: CASSPTHGVSPLHF.

The rearrangement links TRBV7-3 to TRBJ2-1; 9 positions agree with TRBD2. V shed 1 base and J 7 bases; nucleotides not matched to a gene: 5. The CDR3 length is 15 residues. Looked up from germline, CDR1 is SGHTA and CDR2 is FQGTGA. The CDR3 sequence is CASSLKGGRANEQFF. CDR3 nucleotides: TGTGCCAGCAGCTTAAAAGGCGGGAGGGCGAATGAGCAGTTCTTC.

In its sample, this clone was seen a few times. J is TRBJ1-1 and V is TRBV18, with a possible D match to TRBD1 (6 bases). The CDR3 is made up of 13 amino acids. Trimming removed 4 bases from V and 1 base from J, with 7 bases in between. The germline V gene has CDR1 KGHSH and CDR2 LQKENI. The CDR3 coding sequence is TGTGCCAGCTCACAGGGACAGAACACTGAAGCTTTCTTT. Translated: CASSQGQNTEAFF.

The rearrangement uses TRBV4-3 and TRBJ1-1; 7 bases fit TRBD1. The V and J ends lost 1 base and 4 bases, in that order; junction bases with no gene match: 6. The CDR3 loop spans 15 amino acids. The germline gives CDR1 LGHNA, CDR2 YSLEER. CDR3 coding DNA: TGCGCCAGCAGCCAAGCTAGCAGGGGGTCCACTGAAGCTTTCTTT. It specifies CASSQASRGSTEAFF.

The chain couples TRBV27 to TRBJ2-7; D is possibly TRBD2 (5 bases). The germline CDR1 and CDR2 sequences are MNHEY and SMNVEV (reference sequence). The V gene lost 5 bases and the J gene lost 0 bases, with 11 bases spanning the gap. This CDR3 comprises 14 residues. The CDR3 region has the DNA TGTGCCAGCAGTGGTCGGGGAAGCTCCTACGAGCAGTACTTC. Amino acids: CASSGRGSSYEQYF.

The chain recombines TRBV19 with TRBJ1-3; unclear D gene. The germline gives CDR1 LNHDA, CDR2 SQIVND (reference sequence). V lost 3 bases and J 0 bases, leaving 6 bases between the germline ends. The CDR3 is 14 residues long. Here the CDR3 reads CASSMGSSGNTIYF. The CDR3 nucleotides are TGTGCCAGTAGTATGGGGAGCTCTGGAAACACCATATATTTT.

In this sample, this clone turned up a few times. The rearrangement links TRBV2 to TRBJ2-7, with TRBD1 matching over 11 bases. V was clipped by 5 bases and J by 3 bases; unmatched bases: 9. CDR1 SNHLY and CDR2 FYNNEI come from the germline V gene. The CDR3 extends over 16 amino acids. The CDR3 here is CASSTRLDRGLYEQYF. The CDR3 coding sequence is TGTGCCAGCAGTACCCGCCTGGACAGGGGGCTCTACGAGCAGTACTTC.

This clone was detected only a few times. The gene calls are TRBV6-5 and TRBJ1-1; D may be TRBD1 (5 bases). CDR3 size: 14 residues. The V gene lost 10 bases and the J gene lost 5 bases, with 20 bases spanning the gap. Germline V gene sequence: CDR1 MNHEY, CDR2 SVGAGI. The CDR3 DNA follows: TGTGCCACTTATCCCCCCGGGGGGAGGACTGAAGCTTTCTTT. This translates into CATYPPGGRTEAFF.

The chain employs TRBV7-6 and TRBJ2-5, with 7 bases identical to TRBD1. CDR1 and CDR2 from the germline V gene are SGHVS and FNYEAQ. J gave up 5 bases and V 4 bases, and 10 bases lay outside the gene matches. The CDR3 spans 15 residues. The CDR3 protein is CASSSRQGLRETQYF. The CDR3 DNA follows: TGTGCCAGCAGCTCTCGACAGGGCCTGCGGGAGACCCAGTACTTC.